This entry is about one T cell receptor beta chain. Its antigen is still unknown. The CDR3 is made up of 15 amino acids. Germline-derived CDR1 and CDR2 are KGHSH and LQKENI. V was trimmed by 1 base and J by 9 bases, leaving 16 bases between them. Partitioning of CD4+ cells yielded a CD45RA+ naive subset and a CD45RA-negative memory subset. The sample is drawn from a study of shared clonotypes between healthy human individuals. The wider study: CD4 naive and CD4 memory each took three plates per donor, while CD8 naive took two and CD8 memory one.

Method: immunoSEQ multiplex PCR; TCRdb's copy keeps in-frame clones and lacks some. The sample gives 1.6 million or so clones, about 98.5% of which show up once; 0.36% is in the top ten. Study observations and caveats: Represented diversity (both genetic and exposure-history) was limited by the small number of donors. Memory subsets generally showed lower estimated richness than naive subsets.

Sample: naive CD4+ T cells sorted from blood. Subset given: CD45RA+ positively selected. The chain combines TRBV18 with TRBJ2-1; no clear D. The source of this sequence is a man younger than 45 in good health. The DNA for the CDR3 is TGTGCCAGCTCACCACTGGACCCCATCGTCGGTGAGCAGTTCTTC. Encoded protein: CASSPLDPIVGEQFF.